These 24 T cell receptor beta chains were all obtained from the same sample, sequenced in a study of T cell responses to AZD1222 COVID-19 vaccine. Produced via immunoSEQ multiplex PCR; TCRdb's table is partial and in-frame only. Seen here are 110,000 to 150,000 clones, 85% to 90% observed once, and the top ten hold about 3%. Sequences were derived from peripheral blood, sampled on day 0 of AZD1222 vaccination. These receptors were taken from an adult in good health.

This clone was observed once. This chain links TRBV6-5 with TRBJ2-4; no reliable D call. CDR3 length: 13 amino acids. Germline V gives CDR1 MNHEY, CDR2 SVGAGI. Between the trimmed V and J ends, which lost 4 bases and 7 bases, there was a span of 11 bases. The CDR3, as DNA: TGTGCCAGCAGTTTGGCTGGGAAGAACATTCAGTACTTC. The encoded protein is CASSLAGKNIQYF.

DNA of the CDR3: TGCGCCAGCAGCCAAGTCCTAGCGGGAGATGATGGCGGGGAGCTGTTTTTT. Protein: CASSQVLAGDDGGELFF. This rearrangement joins TRBV4-3 to TRBJ2-2; 10 bases map to TRBD2. Germline V CDR1 and CDR2: LGHNA, YSLEER. J was trimmed by 7 bases and V by 1 base; bases with no gene match: 9. The CDR3 length is 17 residues.

The J gene is TRBJ1-2, the V gene TRBV2; D might be TRBD1 (6 bases). From germline, CDR1 is SNHLY and CDR2 FYNNEI. CDR3 length equals 13 residues. Trimming left V 10 bases short and J 0 bases short, with 12 bases between. CDR3 nucleotides: TGTGCCACCCTGACAGGCTCTAACTATGGCTACACCTTC. The encoded protein is CATLTGSNYGYTF. Combining the CDR3 with reference TRBV2 and TRBJ1-2 gives the whole variable domain EPEVTQTPSHQVTQMGQEVILRCVPISNHLYFYWYRQILGQKVEFLVSFYNNEISEKSEIFDDQFSVERPDGSNFTLKIRSTKLEDSAMYFCATLTGSNYGYTFGSGTRLTVV.

The chain joins TRBV5-1 to TRBJ2-2; no firm D call. Germline V gene sequence: CDR1 SGHRS, CDR2 YFSETQ. V dropped 0 bases and J dropped 9 bases, with 9 bases sitting between them. The CDR3 has 13 residues. CDR3 nucleotides: TGCGCCAGCAGCTTGGTGGACCAAAGGGAGCTGTTTTTT. Translated, it gives CASSLVDQRELFF. The complete variable domain, with remaining parts taken from reference TRBV5-1 and TRBJ2-2, reads KAGVTQTPRYLIKTRGQQVTLSCSPISGHRSVSWYQQTPGQGLQFLFEYFSETQRNKGNFPGRFSGRQFSNSRSEMNVSTLELGDSALYLCASSLVDQRELFFGEGSRLTVL.

In its sample, this clone was seen once. The chain has TRBV28 and TRBJ2-7, with D hard to call. The V and J ends lost 7 bases and 7 bases respectively, with 14 bases between them. Germline lookup yields CDR1 MDHEN and CDR2 SYDVKM. This CDR3 spans 12 amino acids. The CDR3, as DNA: TGTGCCAGCAACACGGGCTTGGGGGAGCAGTACTTC. Translated: CASNTGLGEQYF. Full variable domain (outside the CDR3, taken from reference TRBV28 and TRBJ2-7): DVKVTQSSRYLVKRTGEKVFLECVQDMDHENMFWYRQDPGLGLRLIYFSYDVKMKEKGDIPEGYSVSREKKERFSLILESASTNQTSMYLCASNTGLGEQYFGPGTRLTVT.

The V call is TRBV7-8, the J call TRBJ1-3; a weak D match, TRBD1 (5 bases). The CDR3 extends over 18 amino acids. Germline V gene data show CDR1 as SGHVS and CDR2 as FQNEAQ. Trimming pared 5 bases from V and 4 bases from J, leaving 24 bases between. The CDR3 region has the DNA TGTGCCAGCAGCCGATGGATTGGCGGGGACGGCGAGGGAAACACCATATATTTT. As protein: CASSRWIGGDGEGNTIYF.

The J gene is TRBJ1-6, the V gene TRBV9; 9 bases map to TRBD1. V lost 3 bases and J lost 7; bases outside the gene matches: 2. This CDR3 has 14 residues. Germline V gives CDR1 SGDLS, CDR2 YYNGEE. CDR3 amino acids: CASSAGTGNSPLHF. DNA of the CDR3: TGTGCCAGCAGCGCCGGGACAGGGAATTCACCCCTCCACTTT.

The chain uses TRBV5-4 and TRBJ2-1; D gene ambiguous. Germline values: CDR1 SGHNT, CDR2 YYREEE (reference sequence). V lost 1 base, J lost 0 bases, and 11 bases lay in between. The CDR3 consists of 16 residues. The DNA of the CDR3 is TGTGCCAGCAGCTTGCTTATGCGGAGCTCCTACAATGAGCAGTTCTTC. Protein: CASSLLMRSSYNEQFF. Together with reference TRBV5-4 and TRBJ2-1, the CDR3 gives the full variable domain: ETGVTQSPTHLIKTRGQQVTLRCSSQSGHNTVSWYQQALGQGPQFIFQYYREEENGRGNFPPRFSGLQFPNYSSELNVNALELDDSALYLCASSLLMRSSYNEQFFGPGTRLTVL.

V is TRBV5-1 and J is TRBJ1-2; tentative D call: TRBD1 (5 bases). The CDR3 consists of 15 residues. Per germline, CDR1 SGHRS and CDR2 YFSETQ. V was cut by 0 bases and J by 2 bases, with 11 bases left in between. The CDR3 sequence: CASSLAPGQNYGYTF. CDR3 nucleotide sequence: TGCGCCAGCAGCTTGGCTCCAGGACAAAACTATGGCTACACCTTC.

The V and J genes are TRBV11-2 and TRBJ1-2; 8 bases are a match to TRBD1. In germline, CDR1 is SGHAT, CDR2 FQNNGV. The CDR3 sequence is 15 residues long. V lost 3 bases and J lost 8; bases outside the gene matches: 11. This CDR3 reads CASSFSPGTGLGYTF. The CDR3 DNA reads as TGTGCCAGCAGCTTCTCGCCCGGGACAGGCCTAGGCTACACCTTC.

Regarding this clone: Other nucleotide sequences from this sample produce the same CDR3. The chain is built from TRBV6-5 and TRBJ1-2; tentatively, D is TRBD1 (5 bases). Germline V CDR1 and CDR2: MNHEY, SVGAGI. Trimming stripped 0 bases from V and 8 bases from J, with 10 bases between. This CDR3 is 13 amino acids long. The CDR3 region is CASSYSKGDGYTF. The CDR3 nucleotides are TGTGCCAGCAGTTACTCGAAAGGGGACGGCTACACCTTC.

This rearrangement joins TRBV7-9 to TRBJ1-5; D may be TRBD1 (5 bases). The CDR3 loop spans 16 amino acids. Trimming took 4 bases from V and 0 from J, leaving 13 bases between them. Germline V gene lookup returns CDR1 SEHNR and CDR2 FQNEAQ (reference sequence). CDR3 amino acids: CASSWEGTDSNQPQHF. CDR3 nucleotides: TGTGCCAGCAGCTGGGAGGGGACTGATAGCAATCAGCCCCAGCATTTT. Full variable domain (remainder filled in from reference TRBV7-9 and TRBJ1-5): DTGVSQNPRHKITKRGQNVTFRCDPISEHNRLYWYRQTLGQGPEFLTYFQNEAQLEKSRLLSDRFSAERPKGSFSTLEIQRTEQGDSAMYLCASSWEGTDSNQPQHFGDGTRLSIL.

The rearrangement uses TRBV5-6 and TRBJ1-1; no clear D gene. CDR1 is SGHDT and CDR2 is YYEEEE in the germline V gene. V dropped 5 bases and J dropped 4 bases, with 9 bases sitting between them. The CDR3 is 12 residues long. In DNA form, the CDR3 reads TGTGCCAGCAGAAGTTGGGGCACTGAAGCTTTCTTT. It translates to CASRSWGTEAFF.

The chain couples TRBV12-3 or TRBV12-4 to TRBJ2-7; possible D gene TRBD1, 6 bases. This CDR3 region has 12 residues. Trimming cost V 3 bases and J 6 bases, with 9 bases left between them. CDR3 region: CASSFSRGEQYF. CDR3 coding DNA: TGTGCCAGCAGTTTTTCCAGGGGCGAGCAGTACTTC.

The CDR3 loop reads CASRNGVGQPQHF. In nucleotides, the CDR3 is TGTGCCAGCAGGAATGGGGTAGGTCAGCCCCAGCATTTT. This sequence joins TRBV6-5 and TRBJ1-5; D not certain. This CDR3 contains 13 residues. Deletions cut 6 bases from V and 6 bases from J, with 12 bases between. CDR1 is MNHEY and CDR2 is SVGAGI in the germline V gene.

V gene TRBV5-4 combines with J gene TRBJ2-7; TRBD2 agrees at 9 bases. Per the germline V gene, CDR1 is SGHNT and CDR2 is YYREEE (reference sequence). J was trimmed by 6 bases and V by 0 bases; bases with no gene match: 7. CDR3 length: 15 residues. DNA for the CDR3: TGTGCCAGCAGCTTGGGATGGCGGGAGGGGCTCGAGCAGTACTTC. This encodes CASSLGWREGLEQYF. The full variable domain, rest sourced from reference TRBV5-4 and TRBJ2-7, is ETGVTQSPTHLIKTRGQQVTLRCSSQSGHNTVSWYQQALGQGPQFIFQYYREEENGRGNFPPRFSGLQFPNYSSELNVNALELDDSALYLCASSLGWREGLEQYFGPGTRLTVT.

The chain recombines TRBV7-9 with TRBJ1-5; no clear D gene. Germline V gene data show CDR1 as SEHNR and CDR2 as FQNEAQ (reference sequence). CDR3 length: 15 amino acids. V lost 4 bases and J 7 bases, leaving 17 bases between the germline ends. This CDR3 is CASSSAAEQWQPQHF. CDR3 coding DNA: TGTGCCAGCAGCTCCGCGGCGGAGCAATGGCAGCCCCAGCATTTT.

The V gene is TRBV28, the J gene TRBJ2-1; no clear D gene. Trimming removed 6 bases from V and 0 bases from J, with 12 bases in between. CDR1 and CDR2 (germline): MDHEN, SYDVKM. The CDR3 loop spans 15 amino acids. The CDR3 bases are TGTGCCAGCAGCCCCACTGGGTTCTCCTACAATGAGCAGTTCTTC. Amino acid sequence: CASSPTGFSYNEQFF.

This chain connects TRBV29-1 to TRBJ1-1, with D hard to call. The CDR3 covers 12 residues. The germline gives CDR1 SQVTM, CDR2 ANQGSEA. Trimming pared 7 bases from V and 0 bases from J, leaving 9 bases between. Here the CDR3 DNA reads TGCAGCGCAGACAAAATGAACACTGAAGCTTTCTTT. Amino acid sequence: CSADKMNTEAFF.

This clone was seen just once. The chain joins TRBV7-9 to TRBJ1-1; possibly TRBD1 for D (6 bases). From germline, CDR1 is SEHNR and CDR2 FQNEAQ (reference sequence). Trimming removed 2 bases at V and 0 bases at J, with 7 bases between. CDR3 length equals 14 residues. CDR3 bases: TGTGCCAGCAGCTTACAGGGGCTGAACACTGAAGCTTTCTTT. It translates to CASSLQGLNTEAFF.

The V gene is TRBV2, the J gene TRBJ1-1; D is uncertain. The V end lost 4 bases, the J end lost 3 bases, and 12 bases lay between the germline ends. Germline loops: CDR1 SNHLY, CDR2 FYNNEI. The CDR3 is 14 residues long. The CDR3: CASSAIVDDTEAFF. In DNA, the CDR3 is TGTGCCAGCAGTGCTATTGTAGACGACACTGAAGCTTTCTTT. Using reference TRBV2 and TRBJ1-1 for the parts outside the CDR3, the full variable domain is EPEVTQTPSHQVTQMGQEVILRCVPISNHLYFYWYRQILGQKVEFLVSFYNNEISEKSEIFDDQFSVERPDGSNFTLKIRSTKLEDSAMYFCASSAIVDDTEAFFGQGTRLTVV.

The chain couples TRBV19 to TRBJ2-3; no firm D call. There are 13 residues in the CDR3. V was clipped by 4 bases and J by 2 bases, with 7 bases between them. In germline, CDR1 is LNHDA, CDR2 SQIVND (reference sequence). The CDR3: CASSSADTDTQYF. The CDR3 nucleotides are TGTGCCAGTAGTAGTGCTGACACAGATACGCAGTATTTT.

The V and J genes are TRBV14 and TRBJ1-1, with D hard to call. This CDR3 is 16 amino acids long. The germline gives CDR1 SGHDN, CDR2 FVKESK. The germline V and J ends were trimmed by 4 bases and 3 bases, with 18 bases remaining between them. The CDR3 DNA sequence: TGTGCCAGCAGCCGTACATCATCGGGGTTATACACTGAAGCTTTCTTT. It encodes CASSRTSSGLYTEAFF.

This clone was counted a single time. J is TRBJ2-1 and V is TRBV3-1 (or the pseudogene TRBV3-2); TRBD2 aligns across 11 bases. V shed 5 bases and J 10 bases; nucleotides not matched to a gene: 10. Looked up from germline, CDR1 is LGHDT and CDR2 is YNNKEL (reference sequence). This CDR3 has 15 residues. CDR3 bases: TGTGCCAGCAGCGCCGGGACTAGCGGATACGCGGAGCAGTTCTTC. It codes for CASSAGTSGYAEQFF.